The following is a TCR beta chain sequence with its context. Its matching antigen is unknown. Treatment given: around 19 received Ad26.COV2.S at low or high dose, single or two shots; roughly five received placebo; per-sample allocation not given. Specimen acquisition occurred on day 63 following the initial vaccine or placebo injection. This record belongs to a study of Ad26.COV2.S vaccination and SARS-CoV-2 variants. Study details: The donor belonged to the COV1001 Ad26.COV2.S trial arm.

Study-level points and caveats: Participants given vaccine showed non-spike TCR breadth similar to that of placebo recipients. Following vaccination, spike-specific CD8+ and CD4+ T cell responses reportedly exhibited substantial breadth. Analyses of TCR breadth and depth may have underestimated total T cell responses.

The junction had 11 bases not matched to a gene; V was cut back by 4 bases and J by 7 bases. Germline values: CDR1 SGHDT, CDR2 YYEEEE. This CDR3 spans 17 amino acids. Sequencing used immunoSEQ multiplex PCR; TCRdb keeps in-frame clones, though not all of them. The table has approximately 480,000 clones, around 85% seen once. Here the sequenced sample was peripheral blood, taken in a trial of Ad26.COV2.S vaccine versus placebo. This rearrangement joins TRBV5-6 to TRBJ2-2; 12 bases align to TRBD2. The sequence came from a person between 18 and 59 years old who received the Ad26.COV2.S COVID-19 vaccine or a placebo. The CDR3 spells CASSTTLAGGLSGELFF. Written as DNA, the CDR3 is TGTGCCAGCAGCACCACCCTAGCGGGAGGGCTGAGCGGGGAGCTGTTTTTT.